This is a list of T cell receptor beta chains from one sample in a study of blood T cell repertoires in COVID-19. The table came from immunoSEQ multiplex PCR; TCRdb's copy has only in-frame clones and leaves some out. This table has about 300,000 clones, roughly 87% appearing once. The sample taken for sequencing was peripheral blood. The origin of the receptors is a man between 18 and 29 years old with active or convalescent COVID-19. Each CDR3 is given with its conserved first and last residue. A D gene is named only where the DNA matches it firmly. Expanded clones get a size class; other rows say once, few or many, or leave the size out.

>TRBV13|TRBD2|TRBJ2-1|15|once
CASSQASGSPNEQFF
TGTGCCAGCAGCCAAGCTAGCGGGAGTCCCAATGAGCAGTTCTTC
>TRBV10-3|TRBD2|TRBJ2-7|18|NA
CAISELLAGGPRDYEQYF
TGTGCCATCAGTGAGTTGCTAGCGGGAGGGCCGAGGGATTACGAGCAGTACTTC
>TRBV18|NA|TRBJ2-2|14|few
CASSPPTNTGELFF
TGTGCCAGCTCACCACCAACAAACACCGGGGAGCTGTTTTTT
>TRBV5-6|TRBD1|TRBJ1-2|15|NA
CASSLVDRVFYGYTF
TGTGCCAGCAGCTTGGTGGACAGGGTATTCTATGGCTACACCTTC
>TRBV6-5|NA|TRBJ1-1|11|NA
CARGGNTEAFF
TGTGCCAGAGGAGGGAACACTGAAGCTTTCTTT
>TRBV4-3|NA|TRBJ1-1|16|NA
CASSQKAPPGYTEAFF
TGCGCCAGCAGCCAAAAGGCTCCTCCCGGGTACACTGAAGCTTTCTTT
>TRBV28|NA|TRBJ2-6|15|NA
CASIPGVAGANVLTF
TGTGCCAGTATTCCAGGGGTAGCTGGGGCCAACGTCCTGACTTTC
>TRBV7-2|NA|TRBJ2-3|15|NA
CASSRLRQSTDTQYF
TGTGCCAGCAGCCGTTTGCGGCAAAGCACAGATACGCAGTATTTT
>TRBV7-9|TRBD2|TRBJ2-1|15|NA
CASSRTSGSPPEQFF
TGTGCCAGCAGCCGGACTAGCGGGAGCCCCCCTGAGCAGTTCTTC
>TRBV29-1|NA|TRBJ1-2|11|NA
CSALRTNGYTF
TGCAGCGCCCTTCGGACAAATGGCTACACCTTC
>TRBV25-1|TRBD1|TRBJ1-2|13|NA
CASSWDRNYGYTF
TGTGCCAGCAGTTGGGACAGGAACTATGGCTACACCTTC
>TRBV2|TRBD1|TRBJ1-5|14|NA
CASINDRDYQPQHF
TGTGCCAGCATCAACGACAGGGATTATCAGCCCCAGCATTTT
>TRBV6-5|NA|TRBJ1-6|14|NA
CASSYGDSLGPLHF
TGTGCCAGCAGCTACGGGGACTCCCTGGGGCCCCTCCACTTT
>TRBV7-3|TRBD1|TRBJ2-5|15|NA
CASSLNGQVTETQYF
TGTGCCAGCAGCTTAAACGGACAGGTGACGGAGACCCAGTACTTC
>TRBV5-1|TRBD1|TRBJ2-2|14|NA
CASSAQQGTGELFF
TGCGCCAGCAGCGCCCAACAGGGGACCGGGGAGCTGTTTTTT
>TRBV29-1|NA|TRBJ1-1|14|NA
CSVATQGANTEAFF
TGCAGCGTCGCAACACAGGGTGCGAACACTGAAGCTTTCTTT
>TRBV24-1|NA|TRBJ1-4|19|NA
CATSRPQTRKQGDYEKLFF
TGTGCCACCAGCCGGCCCCAAACGCGTAAACAGGGTGATTACGAAAAACTGTTTTTT
>TRBV18|TRBD1|TRBJ1-1|15|NA
CASSPLGSGGSEAFF
TGTGCCAGCTCACCATTAGGCTCAGGGGGCTCTGAAGCTTTCTTT
>TRBV11-3|NA|TRBJ2-5|15|NA
CASSPTQGIQETQYF
TGTGCCAGCAGCCCCACCCAGGGCATCCAAGAGACCCAGTACTTC
>TRBV6-5|TRBD2|TRBJ2-1|15|few
CASRSGTSGSYEQFF
TGTGCCAGCAGGTCCGGGACTAGCGGGAGTTATGAGCAGTTCTTC